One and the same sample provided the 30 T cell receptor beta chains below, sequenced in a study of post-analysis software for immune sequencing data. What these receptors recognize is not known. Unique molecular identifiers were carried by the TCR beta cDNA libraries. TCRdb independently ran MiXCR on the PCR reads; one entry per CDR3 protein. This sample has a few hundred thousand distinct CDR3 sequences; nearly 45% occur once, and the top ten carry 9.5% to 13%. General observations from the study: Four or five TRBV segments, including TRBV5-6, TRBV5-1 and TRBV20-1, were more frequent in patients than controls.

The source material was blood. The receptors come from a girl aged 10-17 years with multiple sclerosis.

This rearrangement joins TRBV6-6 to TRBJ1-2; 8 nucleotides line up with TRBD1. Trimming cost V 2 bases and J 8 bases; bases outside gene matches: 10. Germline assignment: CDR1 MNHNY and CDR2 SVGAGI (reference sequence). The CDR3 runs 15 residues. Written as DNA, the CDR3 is TGTGCCAGCAGTTACACTTGGACAGGGAACCAAGGCTACACCTTC. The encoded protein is CASSYTWTGNQGYTF.

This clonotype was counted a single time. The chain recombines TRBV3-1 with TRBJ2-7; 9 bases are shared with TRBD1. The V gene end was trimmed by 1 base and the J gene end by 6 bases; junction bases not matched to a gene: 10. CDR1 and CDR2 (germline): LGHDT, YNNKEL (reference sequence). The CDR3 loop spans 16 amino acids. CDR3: CASSQARVTGGIEQYF. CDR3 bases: TGTGCCAGCAGCCAAGCCCGTGTTACAGGGGGCATCGAGCAGTACTTC.

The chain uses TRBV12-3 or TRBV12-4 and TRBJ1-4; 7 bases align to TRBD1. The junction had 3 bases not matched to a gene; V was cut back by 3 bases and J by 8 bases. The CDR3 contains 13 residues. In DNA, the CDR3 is TGTGCCAGCAGTTTGAACAGGGGCGAAAAACTGTTTTTT. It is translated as CASSLNRGEKLFF.

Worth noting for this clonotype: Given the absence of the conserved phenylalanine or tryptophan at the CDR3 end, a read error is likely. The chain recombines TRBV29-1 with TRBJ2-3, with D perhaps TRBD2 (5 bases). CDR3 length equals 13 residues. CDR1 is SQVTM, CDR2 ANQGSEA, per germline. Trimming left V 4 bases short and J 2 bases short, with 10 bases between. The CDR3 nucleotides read TGCAGCGTTGGAGGGAAGGTCACAGATACGCAGTATTCT. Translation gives CSVGGKVTDTQYS.

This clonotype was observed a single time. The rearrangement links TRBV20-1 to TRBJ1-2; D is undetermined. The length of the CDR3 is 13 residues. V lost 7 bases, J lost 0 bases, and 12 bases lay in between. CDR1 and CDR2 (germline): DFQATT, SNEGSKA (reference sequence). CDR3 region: CSVSPRANYGYTF. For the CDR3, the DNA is TGCAGTGTATCTCCTAGAGCTAACTATGGCTACACCTTC.

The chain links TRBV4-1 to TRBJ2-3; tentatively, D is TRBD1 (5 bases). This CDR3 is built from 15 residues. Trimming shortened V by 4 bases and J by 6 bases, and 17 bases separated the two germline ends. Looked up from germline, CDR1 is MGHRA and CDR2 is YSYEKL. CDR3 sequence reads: CASSLTLGVSDTQYF. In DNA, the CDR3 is TGCGCCAGCAGCCTAACCCTAGGGGTATCTGATACGCAGTATTTT.

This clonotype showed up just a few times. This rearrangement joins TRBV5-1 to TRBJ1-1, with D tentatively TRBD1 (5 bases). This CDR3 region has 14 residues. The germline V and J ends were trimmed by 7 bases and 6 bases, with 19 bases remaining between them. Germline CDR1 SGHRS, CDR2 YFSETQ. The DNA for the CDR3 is TGCGCCAGCGCCAATGCGGGGCTAGGCGCTGAAGCTTTCTTT. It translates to CASANAGLGAEAFF. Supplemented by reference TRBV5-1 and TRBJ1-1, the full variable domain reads KAGVTQTPRYLIKTRGQQVTLSCSPISGHRSVSWYQQTPGQGLQFLFEYFSETQRNKGNFPGRFSGRQFSNSRSEMNVSTLELGDSALYLCASANAGLGAEAFFGQGTRLTVV.

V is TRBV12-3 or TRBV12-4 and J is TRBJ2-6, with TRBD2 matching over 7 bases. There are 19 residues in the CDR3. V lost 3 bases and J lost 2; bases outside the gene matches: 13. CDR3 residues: CASSFQSGGRAAGANVLTF. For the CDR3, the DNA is TGTGCCAGCAGTTTTCAGTCCGGTGGGAGGGCGGCTGGGGCCAACGTCCTGACTTTC.

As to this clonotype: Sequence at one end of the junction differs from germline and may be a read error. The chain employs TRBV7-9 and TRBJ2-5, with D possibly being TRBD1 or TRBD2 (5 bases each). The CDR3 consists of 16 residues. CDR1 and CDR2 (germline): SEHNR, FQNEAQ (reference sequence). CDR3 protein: CASSPLDRDDQETQYF. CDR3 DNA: TGTGCCAGCAGCCCACTAGACCGGGACGACCAAGAAACCCAGTACTTC.

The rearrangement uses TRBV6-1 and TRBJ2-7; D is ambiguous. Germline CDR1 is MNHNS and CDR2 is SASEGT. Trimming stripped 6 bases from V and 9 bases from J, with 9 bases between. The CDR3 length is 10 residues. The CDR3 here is CASRQHVQYF. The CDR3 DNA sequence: TGTGCCAGCAGGCAACATGTGCAGTACTTC.

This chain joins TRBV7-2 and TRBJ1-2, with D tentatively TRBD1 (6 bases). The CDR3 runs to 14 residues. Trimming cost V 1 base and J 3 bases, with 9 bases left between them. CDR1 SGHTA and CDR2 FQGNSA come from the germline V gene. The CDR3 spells CASSLVGGDYGYTF. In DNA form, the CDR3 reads TGTGCCAGCAGCTTAGTGGGGGGCGACTATGGCTACACCTTC.

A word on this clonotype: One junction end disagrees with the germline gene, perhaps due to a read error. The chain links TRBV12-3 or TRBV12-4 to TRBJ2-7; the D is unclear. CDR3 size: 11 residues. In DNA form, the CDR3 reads TGTACCAGCAGTTCTAACTCGGAGCAGTACTTC. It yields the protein CTSSSNSEQYF.

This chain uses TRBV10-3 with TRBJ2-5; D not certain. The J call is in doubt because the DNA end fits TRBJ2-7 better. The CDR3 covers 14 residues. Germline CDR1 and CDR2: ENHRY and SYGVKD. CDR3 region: CAISDNVGAHEQYF. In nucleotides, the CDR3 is TGTGCCATCAGTGACAATGTCGGTGCTCACGAGCAGTACTTC.

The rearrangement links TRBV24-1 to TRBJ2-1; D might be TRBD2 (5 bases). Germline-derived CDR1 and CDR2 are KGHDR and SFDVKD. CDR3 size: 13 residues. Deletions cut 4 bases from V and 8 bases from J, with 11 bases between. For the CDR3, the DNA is TGTGCCACCAGTGACCAAACAGCGGATGAGCAGTTCTTC. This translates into CATSDQTADEQFF.

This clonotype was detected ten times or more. The DNA for the CDR3 is TGTGCCAGCAGTTCGGGACTAGCGGGAGGAGGATGGGAGACCCAGTACTTC. It specifies CASSSGLAGGGWETQYF. The chain couples TRBV28 to TRBJ2-5, with TRBD2 matching 15 bases. CDR1 is MDHEN and CDR2 is SYDVKM in the germline V gene. This CDR3 is built from 17 residues. V gave up 4 bases and J gave up 5 bases; unmatched junction bases: 8.

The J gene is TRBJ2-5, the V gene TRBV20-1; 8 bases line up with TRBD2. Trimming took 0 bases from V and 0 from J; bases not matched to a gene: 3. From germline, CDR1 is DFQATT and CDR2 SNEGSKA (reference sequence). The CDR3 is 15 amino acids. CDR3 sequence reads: CSARDSAGDQETQYF. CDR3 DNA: TGCAGTGCTAGAGATTCAGCGGGAGACCAAGAGACCCAGTACTTC.

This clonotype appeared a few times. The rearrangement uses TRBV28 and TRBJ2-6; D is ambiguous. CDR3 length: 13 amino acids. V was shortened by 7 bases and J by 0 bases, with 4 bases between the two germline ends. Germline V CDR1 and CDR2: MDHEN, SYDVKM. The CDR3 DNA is TGTGCCAGCAAGGTCTCTGGGGCCAACGTCCTGACTTTC. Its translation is CASKVSGANVLTF.

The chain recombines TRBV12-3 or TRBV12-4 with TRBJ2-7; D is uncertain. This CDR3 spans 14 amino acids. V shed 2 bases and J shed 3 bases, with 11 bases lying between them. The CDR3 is CASSLSPRHYEQYF. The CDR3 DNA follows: TGTGCCAGCAGTTTAAGCCCCAGGCACTACGAGCAGTACTTC.

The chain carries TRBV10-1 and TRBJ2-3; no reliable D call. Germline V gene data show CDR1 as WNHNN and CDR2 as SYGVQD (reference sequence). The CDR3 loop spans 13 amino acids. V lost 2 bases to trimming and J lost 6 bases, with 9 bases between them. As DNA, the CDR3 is TGCGCCAGCAGTGAGCCCCCCGCGGATACGCAGTATTTT. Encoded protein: CASSEPPADTQYF.

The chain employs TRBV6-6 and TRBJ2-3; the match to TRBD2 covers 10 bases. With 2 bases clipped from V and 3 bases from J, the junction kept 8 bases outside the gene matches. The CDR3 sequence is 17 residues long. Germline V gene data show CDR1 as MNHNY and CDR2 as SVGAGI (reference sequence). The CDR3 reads CASSYGRLAGTTDTQYF. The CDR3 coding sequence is TGTGCCAGCAGTTACGGGAGACTAGCGGGTACGACAGATACGCAGTATTTT.

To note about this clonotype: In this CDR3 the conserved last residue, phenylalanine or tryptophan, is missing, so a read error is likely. The CDR3 nucleotides read TGCAGTGCTAAGTCGCCCGTGACCCGAAGAACCGATACGCAGTATTTG. Amino acids: CSAKSPVTRRTDTQYL. This chain connects TRBV20-1 to TRBJ2-3; D gene ambiguous. CDR1 and CDR2 from the germline V gene are DFQATT and SNEGSKA (reference sequence). The CDR3 is 16 amino acids. V gave up 4 bases and J gave up 6 bases, with 23 bases separating them.

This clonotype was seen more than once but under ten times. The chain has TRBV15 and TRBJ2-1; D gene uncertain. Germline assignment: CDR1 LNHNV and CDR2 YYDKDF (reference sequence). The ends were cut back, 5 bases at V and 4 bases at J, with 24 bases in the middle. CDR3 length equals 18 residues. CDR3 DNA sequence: TGTGCCACCAGCCCCCGACGTGGAAAAGCTCTCTTGTACAATGAGCAGTTCTTC. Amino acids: CATSPRRGKALLYNEQFF.

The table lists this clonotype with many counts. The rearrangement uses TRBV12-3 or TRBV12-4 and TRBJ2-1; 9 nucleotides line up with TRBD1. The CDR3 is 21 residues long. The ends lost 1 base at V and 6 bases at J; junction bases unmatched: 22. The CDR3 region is CASSLVLRTGALFFGTNEQFF. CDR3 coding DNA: TGTGCCAGCAGTTTAGTCCTTAGGACAGGGGCTCTCTTTTTTGGCACCAATGAGCAGTTCTTC.

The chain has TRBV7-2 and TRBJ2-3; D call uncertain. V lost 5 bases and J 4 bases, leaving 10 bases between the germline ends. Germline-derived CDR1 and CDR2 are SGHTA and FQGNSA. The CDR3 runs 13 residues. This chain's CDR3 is CASSTTVADTQYF. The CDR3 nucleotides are TGTGCCAGCAGCACGACCGTGGCAGATACGCAGTATTTT.

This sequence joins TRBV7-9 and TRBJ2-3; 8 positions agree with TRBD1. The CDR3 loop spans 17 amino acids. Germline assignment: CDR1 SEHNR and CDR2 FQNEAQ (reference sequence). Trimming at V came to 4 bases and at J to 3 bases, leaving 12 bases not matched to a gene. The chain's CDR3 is CASSSLLGQGGTDTQYF. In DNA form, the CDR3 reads TGTGCCAGCAGCTCCCTCCTTGGACAGGGAGGTACAGATACGCAGTATTTT.

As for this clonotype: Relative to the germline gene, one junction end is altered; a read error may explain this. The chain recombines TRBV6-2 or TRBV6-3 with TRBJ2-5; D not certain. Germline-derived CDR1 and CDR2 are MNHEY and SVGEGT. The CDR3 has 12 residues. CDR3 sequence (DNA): TGTGCCAACAGTTACGGTCCGACCCCCCAGTACTTC. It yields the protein CANSYGPTPQYF.

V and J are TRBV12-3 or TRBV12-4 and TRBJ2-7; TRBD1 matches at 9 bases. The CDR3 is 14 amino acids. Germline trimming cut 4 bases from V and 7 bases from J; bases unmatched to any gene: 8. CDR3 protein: CASSWGTGMQEQYF. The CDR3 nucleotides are TGTGCCAGCAGTTGGGGGACAGGGATGCAAGAGCAGTACTTC.

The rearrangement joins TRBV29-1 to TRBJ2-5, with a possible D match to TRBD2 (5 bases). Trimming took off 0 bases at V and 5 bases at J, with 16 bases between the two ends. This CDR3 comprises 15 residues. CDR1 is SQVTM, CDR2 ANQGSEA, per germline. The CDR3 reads CSVEDRFGISETQYF. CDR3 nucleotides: TGCAGCGTTGAAGATCGATTCGGGATTTCGGAGACCCAGTACTTC. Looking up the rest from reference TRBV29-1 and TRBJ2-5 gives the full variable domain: SAVISQKPSRDICQRGTSLTIQCQVDSQVTMMFWYRQQPGQSLTLIATANQGSEATYESGFVIDKFPISRPNLTFSTLTVSNMSPEDSSIYLCSVEDRFGISETQYFGPGTRLLVL.

Written as DNA, the CDR3 is TGCAGTGCTAGAGGGGGCTTAAGCGACGAGCAGTACTTC. The encoded protein is CSARGGLSDEQYF. The rearrangement joins TRBV20-1 to TRBJ2-5, with D tentatively TRBD1 (5 bases). The J call may be faulty, since TRBJ2-7 better matches the DNA end. The CDR3 runs 13 residues. Germline CDR1 is DFQATT and CDR2 is SNEGSKA (reference sequence).

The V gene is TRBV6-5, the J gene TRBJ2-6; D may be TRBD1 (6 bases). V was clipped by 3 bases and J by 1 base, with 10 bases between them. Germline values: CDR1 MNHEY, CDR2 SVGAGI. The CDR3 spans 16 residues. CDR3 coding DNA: TGTGCCAGCAGTTATTACAGGGAATCTGGGGCCAACGTCCTGACTTTC. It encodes CASSYYRESGANVLTF.